These 23 T cell receptor beta chains share one sample of origin, sequenced in a study of CD8 T cells in ankylosing spondylitis. A single record per CDR3 protein comes from TCRdb applying MiXCR to the 5' RACE reads. This sample has about 400,000 distinct CDR3 sequences, with more than 20% found just once. Material: blood, either unsorted or a sorted T cell fraction (not recorded which). The source is a male donor with ankylosing spondylitis or in good health (not recorded which).

The chain carries TRBV7-9 and TRBJ2-2; D remains unclear. V was clipped by 5 bases and J by 6 bases, with 7 bases between them. Per germline, CDR1 SEHNR and CDR2 FQNEAQ (reference sequence). This CDR3 is 12 amino acids long. CDR3 in DNA: TGTGCCAGCAGCCCCCTGGCCGGGGAGCTGTTTTTT. Translated: CASSPLAGELFF.

A few counts support this clonotype. The V and J genes are TRBV6-5 and TRBJ2-1, with D perhaps matching TRBD1 or TRBD2 (6 bases each). V lost 4 bases, J lost 6 bases, and 13 bases lay in between. CDR1 and CDR2 (germline): MNHEY, SVGAGI. The CDR3 is made up of 14 amino acids. The CDR3 DNA follows: TGTGCCAGCAGTTGGTATGAGGGGGGCAATGAGCAGTTCTTC. It is translated as CASSWYEGGNEQFF.

This chain joins TRBV10-2 and TRBJ1-5; tentative D call: TRBD1 (5 bases). The CDR3 has 15 amino acids. Germline V gene sequence: CDR1 WSHSY, CDR2 SAAADI. Trimming took off 0 bases at V and 5 bases at J, with 11 bases between the two ends. In nucleotides, the CDR3 is TGCGCCAGCAGTGAGTCGATCATAGGGGATCAGCCCCAGCATTTT. This gives the protein CASSESIIGDQPQHF.

This clonotype has just a few counts. The chain couples TRBV29-1 to TRBJ2-3; 12 positions match TRBD2. The CDR3 extends over 14 amino acids. Trimming took 4 bases from V and 1 from J; bases not matched to a gene: 0. Germline values: CDR1 SQVTM, CDR2 ANQGSEA. The CDR3 loop is CSVASGGGTDTQYF. For the CDR3, the DNA is TGCAGCGTTGCTAGCGGGGGGGGCACAGATACGCAGTATTTT.

The V call is TRBV12-3 or TRBV12-4, the J call TRBJ2-1, with no clear D. The CDR3 has 14 amino acids. Trimming removed 1 base at V and 5 bases at J, with 9 bases between. The CDR3 DNA sequence: TGTGCCAGCAGTTTAGGTAGAACAGACAATGAGCAGTTCTTC. It yields the protein CASSLGRTDNEQFF.

V gene TRBV18 combines with J gene TRBJ2-7; TRBD1 aligns across 7 bases. The length of the CDR3 is 12 residues. Germline V CDR1 and CDR2: KGHSH, LQKENI. J gave up 4 bases and V 5 bases, and 2 bases lay outside the gene matches. CDR3 amino acids: CASSGTEYEQYF. The CDR3 nucleotides are TGTGCCAGCTCAGGGACAGAGTACGAGCAGTACTTC.

This clonotype has only one observation. This sequence joins TRBV5-6 and TRBJ2-7, with D perhaps matching TRBD1 or TRBD2 (5 bases each). V was pared by 4 bases and J by 2 bases, with 22 bases between. Germline CDR1 is SGHDT and CDR2 is YYEEEE. The CDR3 is made up of 17 amino acids. The CDR3 DNA sequence: TGTGCCAGCAGCACAGAGGTGCTCTGGGACGCTGCCTACGAGCAGTACTTC. Its translation: CASSTEVLWDAAYEQYF.

The chain links TRBV4-2 to TRBJ2-1; D may be TRBD2 (6 bases). Germline V lookup: CDR1 LGHNA, CDR2 YNFKEQ. The CDR3 covers 16 residues. Trimming stripped 0 bases from V and 2 bases from J, with 11 bases between. This CDR3 is CASSQEPGLTYNEQFF. CDR3 nucleotide sequence: TGTGCCAGCAGCCAAGAGCCCGGACTAACCTACAATGAGCAGTTCTTC.

This chain joins TRBV4-1 and TRBJ2-7, with D perhaps TRBD1 (6 bases). The CDR3 runs to 15 residues. CDR1 and CDR2 from the germline V gene are MGHRA and YSYEKL. The V and J ends lost 1 base and 1 base respectively, with 11 bases between them. CDR3 bases: TGCGCCAGCAGCCAAGTTCCGGACAGTTCCTACGAGCAGTACTTC. Protein: CASSQVPDSSYEQYF.

This clonotype turned up a few times. The chain combines TRBV10-2 with TRBJ1-2; D is perhaps TRBD1 (5 bases). Germline V lookup: CDR1 WSHSY, CDR2 SAAADI. V was clipped by 0 bases and J by 8 bases, with 10 bases between them. The CDR3 runs 13 residues. The CDR3 loop is CASSESGVGGYTF. In nucleotides, the CDR3 is TGCGCCAGCAGTGAGTCAGGGGTTGGAGGCTACACCTTC.

This clonotype has more than one count but fewer than ten. The V gene is TRBV4-1, the J gene TRBJ2-3, with a tentative D call TRBD1 (6 bases). Germline lookup yields CDR1 MGHRA and CDR2 YSYEKL. CDR3 length: 16 residues. The V end was cut by 0 bases, the J end by 0 bases, with 10 bases between. CDR3 sequence (DNA): TGCGCCAGCAGCCAAGACCGGGACACCAGCACAGATACGCAGTATTTT. It encodes CASSQDRDTSTDTQYF.

The chain combines TRBV6-1 with TRBJ1-1, with TRBD1 as a possible D gene (6 bases). The V gene lost 5 bases and the J gene lost 1 base, with 14 bases spanning the gap. Germline V lookup: CDR1 MNHNS, CDR2 SASEGT. This CDR3 comprises 15 residues. For the CDR3, the DNA is TGTGCCAGCAGTCTATACAGGGAGGAGAACACTGAAGCTTTCTTT. This sequence encodes CASSLYREENTEAFF.

The gene calls are TRBV7-8 and TRBJ2-1, with D hard to call. Trimming removed 1 base at V and 6 bases at J, with 10 bases between. The CDR3 contains 14 residues. The germline CDR1 and CDR2 sequences are SGHVS and FQNEAQ. The DNA of the CDR3 is TGTGCCAGCAGCTTAGTTGGTAGGGCCAATGAGCAGTTCTTC. Protein sequence: CASSLVGRANEQFF.

This clonotype was seen more than once but under ten times. CDR3 in amino acids: CSARGLPFRDDQETQYF. The CDR3 DNA reads TGCAGTGCTAGAGGTCTCCCCTTCAGGGACGATCAAGAGACCCAGTACTTC. The chain employs TRBV20-1 and TRBJ2-5; D possibly matches TRBD1 or TRBD2 (5 bases each). Germline V gene sequence: CDR1 DFQATT, CDR2 SNEGSKA (reference sequence). This CDR3 has 17 residues. V lost 1 base to trimming and J lost 2 bases, with 20 bases between them.

This clonotype was picked up many times. The J gene is TRBJ2-1, the V gene TRBV12-3 or TRBV12-4; the match to TRBD2 covers 7 bases. The junction had 3 bases not matched to a gene; V was cut back by 2 bases and J by 8 bases. The CDR3 has 13 residues. CDR3: CASSLLGGDEQFF. The CDR3 region has the DNA TGTGCCAGCAGTTTACTTGGGGGGGATGAGCAGTTCTTC.

The CDR3 loop reads CASSRVMGDTGELFF. CDR3 bases: TGCGCCAGCAGCCGTGTAATGGGGGACACCGGGGAGCTGTTTTTT. This chain links TRBV4-1 with TRBJ2-2, with D possibly called TRBD1 or TRBD2 (5 bases each). Germline values: CDR1 MGHRA, CDR2 YSYEKL. There are 15 residues in the CDR3. V was trimmed by 4 bases and J by 3 bases, leaving 12 bases between them.

V gene TRBV27 combines with J gene TRBJ1-6, with 7 bases aligning to TRBD1. V was clipped by 4 bases and J by 10 bases; unmatched bases: 10. Germline CDR1 MNHEY, CDR2 SMNVEV (reference sequence). This CDR3 is 15 amino acids long. Written as DNA, the CDR3 is TGTGCCAGCAGTTCCCCCGTGGACAGGCGGTCACCCCTCCACTTT. Its translation: CASSSPVDRRSPLHF.

This clonotype was seen ten or more times. This chain links TRBV29-1 with TRBJ2-5, with TRBD2 identical over 9 bases. The CDR3 extends over 13 amino acids. Germline CDR1 reads SQVTM; CDR2 reads ANQGSEA. After removal of 4 bases from V and 8 bases from J, the junction contained 8 bases not matched to a gene. CDR3 DNA sequence: TGCAGCGTTGGCAGTAGCGGGGGACCCACCCAGTACTTC. Encoded protein: CSVGSSGGPTQYF. Combining the CDR3 with reference TRBV29-1 and TRBJ2-5 gives the whole variable domain SAVISQKPSRDICQRGTSLTIQCQVDSQVTMMFWYRQQPGQSLTLIATANQGSEATYESGFVIDKFPISRPNLTFSTLTVSNMSPEDSSIYLCSVGSSGGPTQYFGPGTRLLVL.

This clonotype turned up a few times. The V call is TRBV12-3 or TRBV12-4, the J call TRBJ2-2; TRBD1 aligns across 9 bases. The CDR3 spans 15 residues. V was clipped by 6 bases and J by 9 bases; unmatched bases: 11. The CDR3 nucleotides are TGTGCCAGCAGCGCCCCCGGGACAGGGTTCTGGGAGCTGTTTTTT. It codes for CASSAPGTGFWELFF.

The V call is TRBV5-6, the J call TRBJ2-5, with no clear D. Germline V gives CDR1 SGHDT, CDR2 YYEEEE. The length of the CDR3 is 14 residues. Trimming removed 4 bases from V and 5 bases from J, with 15 bases in between. The CDR3 nucleotides read TGTGCCAGCAGCCCGACCTCAAGATCGGAGACCCAGTACTTC. Its translation is CASSPTSRSETQYF.

This clonotype was observed a handful of times. The genes are TRBV30 and TRBJ2-1, with a possible D match to TRBD1 (5 bases). Between the trimmed V and J ends, which lost 5 bases and 2 bases, there was a span of 7 bases. This CDR3 has 12 residues. Germline CDR1 GTSNPN, CDR2 SVGIG (reference sequence). The CDR3 coding sequence is TGTGCCTGGGGGGCGACCTACAATGAGCAGTTCTTC. It encodes CAWGATYNEQFF.

This clonotype was picked up many times. This chain uses TRBV12-3 or TRBV12-4 with TRBJ2-3; 10 nucleotides align to TRBD1. V trimming: 4 bases; J trimming: 3 bases; junction bases outside the gene matches: 7. The CDR3 is made up of 16 amino acids. CDR3 sequence (DNA): TGTGCCAGCAGTTACCCGGGGACAGGGGCTACAGATACGCAGTATTTT. Translation: CASSYPGTGATDTQYF.

The chain uses TRBV5-6 and TRBJ2-3; D unresolved. The length of the CDR3 is 17 residues. V lost 3 bases and J 5 bases, leaving 22 bases between the germline ends. Looked up from germline, CDR1 is SGHDT and CDR2 is YYEEEE. The CDR3 reads CASSSAKRLGLQDTQYF. Written as DNA, the CDR3 is TGTGCCAGCAGCTCCGCGAAGCGTTTGGGCTTACAAGATACGCAGTATTTT.